Sequencing of this TCR beta chain was carried out in a study of blood T cell repertoires in COVID-19. From germline, CDR1 is MGHRA and CDR2 YSYEKL. The CDR3 has 16 amino acids. V was trimmed by 4 bases and J by 6 bases, leaving 20 bases between them. Clones were read by immunoSEQ multiplex PCR, and TCRdb kept only the in-frame ones, dropping some. The sample lists about 430,000 clones, more than 70% occurring once. Sample: PBMCs or T cells enriched from blood (not recorded which). This clonotype was obtained from a woman under 30 who had been exposed to COVID-19. This chain connects TRBV4-1 to TRBJ2-3; D uncertain. Written as DNA, the CDR3 is TGCGCCAGCAGCCGAGATCTGGGTTTAGGAGAGGATACGCAGTATTTT. Translation gives CASSRDLGLGEDTQYF.